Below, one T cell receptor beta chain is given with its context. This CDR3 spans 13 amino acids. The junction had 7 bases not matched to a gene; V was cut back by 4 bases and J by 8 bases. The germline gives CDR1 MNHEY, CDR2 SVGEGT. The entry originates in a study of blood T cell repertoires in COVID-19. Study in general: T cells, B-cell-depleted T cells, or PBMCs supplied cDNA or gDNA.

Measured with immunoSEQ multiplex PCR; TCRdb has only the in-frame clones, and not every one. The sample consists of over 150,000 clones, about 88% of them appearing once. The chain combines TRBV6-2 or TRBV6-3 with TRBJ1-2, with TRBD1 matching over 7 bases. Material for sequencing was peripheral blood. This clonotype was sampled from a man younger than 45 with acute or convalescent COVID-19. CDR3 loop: CASSSKQGYGYTF. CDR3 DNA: TGTGCCAGCAGTTCGAAACAGGGGTACGGCTACACCTTC.